This T cell receptor beta chain was recorded in a study of blood T cell repertoires in COVID-19. Study details: From the United States, Italy and Spain came samples of acute and convalescent COVID-19.

Clones were sequenced by immunoSEQ multiplex PCR, and TCRdb holds only the in-frame ones, with some missing. Altogether 150,000 to 200,000 clones are present, over 80% being singletons, with the ten largest covering roughly 5%. This CDR3 is built from 14 residues. Looked up from germline, CDR1 is MNHNY and CDR2 is SVGAGI (reference sequence). Trimming at V came to 0 bases and at J to 3 bases, leaving 1 base not matched to a gene. The clonotype originates from a woman in her forties or fifties with acute or convalescent COVID-19. This chain links TRBV6-6 with TRBJ1-2; 7 bases match TRBD1. The sequenced material came from peripheral blood. The DNA of the CDR3 is TGTGCCAGCAGTTACTCGCAGGGGGACTATGGCTACACCTTC. Protein: CASSYSQGDYGYTF.